This TCR beta chain was obtained from a study of OX40 agonist ivuxolimab in advanced cancers. The study's findings and limits: The investigators did not determine what antigen specificity the expanded peripheral T cells had.

Using immunoSEQ multiplex PCR, the repertoire was profiled, and TCRdb retains in-frame clones only, with some absent. Here the sample spans tens of thousands of clones, about 90% being singletons. Details on this clone: Its antigen is unidentified.

Sequenced material: CD4+ or CD8+ T cells sorted from blood, taken in a trial of the OX40 agonist ivuxolimab. The receptor was isolated from an adult with an advanced solid tumor such as melanoma, head and neck, liver or kidney cancer.

The DNA for the CDR3 is TGTGCCAGCAGCTTACCCGGGACAGGGGACGGTGAGCAGTTCTTC. It specifies CASSLPGTGDGEQFF. This rearrangement joins TRBV13 to TRBJ2-1, with TRBD1 matching 10 bases. Germline assignment: CDR1 PRHDT and CDR2 FYEKMQ (reference sequence). Losses at the gene ends were 2 bases for V and 9 bases for J; bases not matched to a gene: 7. CDR3 length: 15 amino acids. The whole variable domain, filled in from reference TRBV13 and TRBJ2-1, reads AAGVIQSPRHLIKEKRETATLKCYPIPRHDTVYWYQQGPGQDPQFLISFYEKMQSDKGSIPDRFSAQQFSDYHSELNMSSLELGDSALYFCASSLPGTGDGEQFFGPGTRLTVL.